Following are 16 T cell receptor beta chains from one sample sequenced in a study of technical replicates of blood from a few donors. The assay was immunoSEQ multiplex PCR, and TCRdb's table has in-frame clones only and misses some. The data hold more than 10,000 clones, with 65% to 90% observed a single time. Material: PBMCs. The source is a human donor in good health.

The chain combines TRBV5-4 with TRBJ2-7, with D perhaps matching TRBD1 (5 bases). Per the germline V gene, CDR1 is SGHNT and CDR2 is YYREEE (reference sequence). The CDR3 consists of 13 residues. V lost 2 bases to trimming and J lost 3 bases, with 9 bases between them. The CDR3 here is CASSFDRDYEQYF. CDR3 sequence (DNA): TGTGCCAGCAGCTTTGACAGAGACTACGAGCAGTACTTC. Supplemented by reference TRBV5-4 and TRBJ2-7, the full variable domain reads ETGVTQSPTHLIKTRGQQVTLRCSSQSGHNTVSWYQQALGQGPQFIFQYYREEENGRGNFPPRFSGLQFPNYSSELNVNALELDDSALYLCASSFDRDYEQYFGPGTRLTVT.

This sequence joins TRBV7-9 and TRBJ2-7; D unresolved. The germline V gene has CDR1 SEHNR and CDR2 FQNEAQ (reference sequence). The CDR3 covers 14 residues. The ends were cut back, 2 bases at V and 0 bases at J, with 8 bases in the middle. The CDR3 is CASSLSASSYEQYF. The CDR3 DNA is TGTGCCAGCAGCTTATCTGCGAGCTCCTACGAGCAGTACTTC.

V is TRBV7-9 and J is TRBJ2-7; 10 bases are a match to TRBD2. CDR3 length equals 15 residues. The V segment lost 3 bases and the J segment 5 bases; nucleotides outside the gene matches: 7. Germline lookup yields CDR1 SEHNR and CDR2 FQNEAQ (reference sequence). CDR3 protein: CASSFRLAGDDEQYF. In DNA form, the CDR3 reads TGTGCCAGCAGCTTCCGCCTAGCGGGAGATGACGAGCAGTACTTC.

The chain employs TRBV10-2 and TRBJ2-1; 11 bases agree with TRBD1. The CDR3 loop spans 15 amino acids. V lost 6 bases, J lost 10 bases, and 11 bases stayed unmatched. Germline loops: CDR1 WSHSY, CDR2 SAAADI. Here the CDR3 reads CASSGGTGGHREQFF. In nucleotides, the CDR3 is TGCGCCAGCAGCGGGGGGACAGGGGGGCATAGGGAGCAGTTCTTC.

The CDR3 sequence is CASSYSDRGTKPQHF. DNA of the CDR3: TGTGCCAGCAGTTACTCAGACAGGGGGACCAAGCCCCAGCATTTT. This chain joins TRBV6-6 and TRBJ1-5; TRBD1 matches at 9 bases. The CDR3 runs 15 residues. With V trimmed by 0 bases and J by 8 bases, 5 bases remained unmatched. Germline V gene sequence: CDR1 MNHNY, CDR2 SVGAGI (reference sequence).

The genes are TRBV30 and TRBJ2-7, with D perhaps TRBD2 (6 bases). The CDR3 has 16 amino acids. From germline, CDR1 is GTSNPN and CDR2 SVGIG (reference sequence). The V and J ends lost 2 bases and 1 base respectively, with 18 bases between them. The CDR3 coding sequence is TGTGCCTGGAGTTCAGCTAGCGACTCCGTATCCTACGAGCAGTACTTC. Its translation is CAWSSASDSVSYEQYF.

CDR3 nucleotide sequence: TGTGCCAGCAGCTTAACCGGGACGGGGGGGACCTACGAGCAGTACTTC. As protein: CASSLTGTGGTYEQYF. The chain carries TRBV7-3 and TRBJ2-7; 8 bases align to TRBD2. The CDR3 has 16 amino acids. Trimming at V came to 0 bases and at J to 2 bases, leaving 6 bases not matched to a gene. Germline CDR1 reads SGHTA; CDR2 reads FQGTGA.

The chain combines TRBV6-5 with TRBJ1-1; no clear D gene. Trimming stripped 4 bases from V and 1 base from J, with 7 bases between. The CDR3 is made up of 13 amino acids. Germline V gene data show CDR1 as MNHEY and CDR2 as SVGAGI. CDR3 bases: TGTGCCAGCAGTTTTTCAGGGAACACTGAAGCTTTCTTT. It yields the protein CASSFSGNTEAFF.

This rearrangement joins TRBV27 to TRBJ2-1; 8 positions match TRBD2. Germline CDR1 and CDR2: MNHEY and SMNVEV (reference sequence). Trimming cost V 4 bases and J 5 bases; bases outside gene matches: 4. CDR3 length: 14 amino acids. The CDR3 spells CASSSWTSHNEQFF. The CDR3, as DNA: TGTGCCAGCAGTTCATGGACTAGCCACAATGAGCAGTTCTTC.

The chain recombines TRBV18 with TRBJ2-6, with a tentative D call TRBD2 (6 bases). This CDR3 has 18 residues. Germline V gene lookup returns CDR1 KGHSH and CDR2 LQKENI. V shed 3 bases and J shed 0 bases, with 15 bases lying between them. The CDR3 nucleotides read TGTGCCAGCTCACCGCAGACTAGTCCCAGCTCTGGGGCCAACGTCCTGACTTTC. Translated: CASSPQTSPSSGANVLTF.

The chain joins TRBV11-2 to TRBJ2-1, with 10 nucleotides matching TRBD1. V dropped 4 bases and J dropped 9; count of bases not matched to a gene: 3. Germline loops: CDR1 SGHAT, CDR2 FQNNGV. The CDR3 covers 13 residues. CDR3 amino acids: CASSSRTGGEQFF. The CDR3 DNA reads TGTGCCAGCAGCTCCAGGACAGGGGGTGAGCAGTTCTTC.

The J gene is TRBJ2-3, the V gene TRBV2; no firm D call. This CDR3 contains 14 residues. The V and J ends lost 7 bases and 4 bases respectively, with 15 bases between them. CDR1 and CDR2 from the germline V gene are SNHLY and FYNNEI. CDR3 in DNA: TGTGCCAGCACCTCCGGGTCGGGTGCAGATACGCAGTATTTT. Amino acids: CASTSGSGADTQYF.

The J gene is TRBJ2-7, the V gene TRBV19; the match to TRBD1 covers 9 bases. The J segment lost 3 bases and the V segment lost 6 bases, leaving 9 bases of the junction unmatched. In germline, CDR1 is LNHDA, CDR2 SQIVND (reference sequence). The CDR3 totals 15 residues. CDR3 region: CASRLTGGSGYEQYF. For the CDR3, the DNA is TGTGCCAGTAGACTAACAGGGGGCAGCGGCTACGAGCAGTACTTC.

The genes are TRBV6-5 and TRBJ2-5, with D unclear. V lost 8 bases and J lost 3, with 13 bases in between. From germline, CDR1 is MNHEY and CDR2 SVGAGI. The CDR3 has 13 amino acids. The DNA for the CDR3 is TGTGCCAGCTACCCCCCGGGTGAAGAGACCCAGTACTTC. This sequence encodes CASYPPGEETQYF.

This chain joins TRBV7-3 and TRBJ2-2, with TRBD1 as a possible D gene (6 bases). V lost 1 base and J 0 bases, leaving 18 bases between the germline ends. Germline-derived CDR1 and CDR2 are SGHTA and FQGTGA. CDR3 length equals 19 residues. The CDR3: CASSLKTVAGVSNTGELFF. The CDR3 DNA reads TGTGCCAGCAGCTTAAAGACAGTAGCAGGGGTCTCGAACACCGGGGAGCTGTTTTTT.

The gene calls are TRBV5-1 and TRBJ2-6; D might be TRBD1 (6 bases). The V and J ends lost 0 bases and 2 bases respectively, with 6 bases between them. This CDR3 is 15 amino acids long. Germline CDR1 SGHRS, CDR2 YFSETQ. The CDR3 nucleotides are TGCGCCAGCAGCTTGGACAGGGCTGGGGCCAACGTCCTGACTTTC. This translates into CASSLDRAGANVLTF.